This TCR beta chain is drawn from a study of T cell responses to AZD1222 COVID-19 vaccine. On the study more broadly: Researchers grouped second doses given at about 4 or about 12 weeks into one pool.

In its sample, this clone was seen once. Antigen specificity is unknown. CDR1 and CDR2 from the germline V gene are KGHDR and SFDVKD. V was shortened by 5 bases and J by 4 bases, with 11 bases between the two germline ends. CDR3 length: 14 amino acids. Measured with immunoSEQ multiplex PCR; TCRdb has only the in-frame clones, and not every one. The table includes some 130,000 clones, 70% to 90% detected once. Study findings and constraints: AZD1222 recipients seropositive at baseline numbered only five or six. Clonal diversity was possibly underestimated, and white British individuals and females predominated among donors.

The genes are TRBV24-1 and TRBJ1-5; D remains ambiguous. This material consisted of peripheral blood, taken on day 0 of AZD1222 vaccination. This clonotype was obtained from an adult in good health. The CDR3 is CATSGPGPNQPQHF. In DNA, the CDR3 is TGTGCCACCAGTGGACCGGGCCCTAATCAGCCCCAGCATTTT.